This TCR beta chain was found in a study of blood T cell repertoires in COVID-19. Turning to the study itself: The origin of the acute and convalescent COVID-19 samples was the United States, Italy and Spain.

Authors' methods: Reference gene primer amplification gave estimated nucleated cell counts. Measured with immunoSEQ multiplex PCR; TCRdb has only the in-frame clones, and not every one. V and J calls and clone size are copied from that table; D and trimming were computed from the DNA. The repertoire holds approximately 170,000 clones, approximately 80% seen once, with less than 15% in the top ten. After removal of 6 bases from V and 2 bases from J, the junction contained 5 bases not matched to a gene. The CDR3 runs to 14 residues. Germline values: CDR1 SGHTA, CDR2 FQGTGA. The study counted Cohort 3 donors as recovered given two negative PCRs, clearance, or symptom resolution.

Sequencing used PBMCs or T cells enriched from blood (not recorded which). The receptor comes from a man aged 50 to 59 who had recovered from COVID-19. This chain joins TRBV7-3 and TRBJ2-5; the match to TRBD2 covers 8 bases. CDR3 bases: TGTGCCAGCAGAAAAACTAGCGGACAAGAGACCCAGTACTTC. Translating it yields CASRKTSGQETQYF. Drawing the rest from reference TRBV7-3 and TRBJ2-5, the complete variable domain is GAGVSQTPSNKVTEKGKYVELRCDPISGHTALYWYRQSLGQGPEFLIYFQGTGAADDSGLPNDRFFAVRPEGSVSTLKIQRTERGDSAVYLCASRKTSGQETQYFGPGTRLLVL.